This TCR beta chain came from a study of regulatory T cells in long-lasting Graves disease. Time point meaning: newly diagnosed GD, antithyroid drugs for less than 3 months. RNA extracted from PBMCs served as the sequencing template. This clonotype was seen many times. To make TCR beta libraries, researchers used iRepertoire HTBI primers and Arm-PCR of CDR3 regions. TCRdb redid the calling of the multiplex PCR reads with MiXCR, one entry per CDR3 protein. The sample carries more than 450,000 distinct CDR3 sequences, 15% to 20% recorded once. With V trimmed by 0 bases and J by 3 bases, 4 bases remained unmatched. The CDR3 runs to 15 residues. Germline assignment: CDR1 DFQATT and CDR2 SNEGSKA (reference sequence). These data also formed part of another study, on T cells in Graves' hyperthyroidism and ophthalmopathy. That study adds: Clinical symptoms, serum thyroxine and TRAb, thyroid ultrasound and orbital computed tomography together formed the diagnostic basis. HTBI primers drove first-round RT-PCR of the TCR CDR3.

The chain uses TRBV20-1 and TRBJ2-1; 8 bases are a match to TRBD2. The specimen was peripheral blood mononuclear cells (PBMCs), collected at new diagnosis, from a patient treated with antithyroid drugs. The TCR originated in a man in his forties with Graves disease. The CDR3 sequence: CSARDGRALYNEQFF. CDR3 nucleotide sequence: TGCAGTGCTAGAGACGGGAGGGCCCTCTACAATGAGCAGTTCTTC.